Listed here is a single T cell receptor beta chain. In the original processing: The authors estimated nucleated cell counts from reference gene primer amplification. Sequencing was performed with immunoSEQ multiplex PCR; in TCRdb, only in-frame clones are kept and a portion is missing. That table furnishes V, J and clone size, whereas the DNA furnished D and trimming. The data hold over 350,000 clones, with around 89% observed a single time. This specimen comes from a study of blood T cell repertoires in COVID-19. For the study at large: Some COVID-19 samples were acute and others convalescent; all came from the United States, Italy and Spain. The cDNA or gDNA used as material had been derived from T cells, B-cell-depleted T cells, or PBMCs.

V lost 0 bases to trimming and J lost 1 base; unmatched junction nucleotides: 3. The CDR3 loop spans 15 amino acids. The germline gives CDR1 SGHAT, CDR2 FQNNGV. The chain is built from TRBV11-2 and TRBJ2-7, with 7 bases lining up with TRBD2. Sequencing used peripheral blood. This receptor was taken from a woman aged 25 to 39 with acute or convalescent COVID-19. CDR3 region: CASSLEGGRSYEQYF. CDR3 DNA sequence: TGTGCCAGCAGCTTAGAGGGAGGGAGGTCCTACGAGCAGTACTTC. The full variable domain, its missing parts supplied by reference TRBV11-2 and TRBJ2-7, is EAGVAQSPRYKIIEKRQSVAFWCNPISGHATLYWYQQILGQGPKLLIQFQNNGVVDDSQLPKDRFSAERLKGVDSTLKIQPAKLEDSAVYLCASSLEGGRSYEQYFGPGTRLTVT.